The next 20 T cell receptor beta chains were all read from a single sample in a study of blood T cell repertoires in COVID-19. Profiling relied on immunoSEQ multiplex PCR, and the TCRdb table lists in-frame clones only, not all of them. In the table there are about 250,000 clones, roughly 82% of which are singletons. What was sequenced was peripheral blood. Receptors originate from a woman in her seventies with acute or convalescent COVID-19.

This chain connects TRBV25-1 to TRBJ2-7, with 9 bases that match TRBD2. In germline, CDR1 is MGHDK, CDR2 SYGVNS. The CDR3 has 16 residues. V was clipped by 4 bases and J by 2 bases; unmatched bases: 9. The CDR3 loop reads CASSVRRGGPTYEQYF. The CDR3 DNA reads TGTGCCAGCAGTGTCCGGCGGGGGGGGCCCACCTACGAGCAGTACTTC.

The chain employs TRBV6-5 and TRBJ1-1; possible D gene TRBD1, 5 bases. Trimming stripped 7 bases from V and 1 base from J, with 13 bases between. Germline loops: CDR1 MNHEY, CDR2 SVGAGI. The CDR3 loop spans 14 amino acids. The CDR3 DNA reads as TGTGCCAGCATCCCTCCGGGGGGGAACACTGAAGCTTTCTTT. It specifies CASIPPGGNTEAFF.

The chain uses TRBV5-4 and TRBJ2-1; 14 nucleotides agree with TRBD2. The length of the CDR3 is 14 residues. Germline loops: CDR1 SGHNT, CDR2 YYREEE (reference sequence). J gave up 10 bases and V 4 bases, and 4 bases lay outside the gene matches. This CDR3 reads CASSPGTSGGEQFF. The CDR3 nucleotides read TGTGCCAGCAGCCCCGGGACTAGCGGGGGCGAGCAGTTCTTC.

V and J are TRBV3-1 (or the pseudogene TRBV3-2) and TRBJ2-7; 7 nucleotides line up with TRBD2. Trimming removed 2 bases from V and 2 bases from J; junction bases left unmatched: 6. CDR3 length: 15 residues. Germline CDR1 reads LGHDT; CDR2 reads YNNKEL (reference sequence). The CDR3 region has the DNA TGTGCCAGCAGCCAATTTGTCCGGGGGGCCTACGAGCAGTACTTC. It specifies CASSQFVRGAYEQYF.

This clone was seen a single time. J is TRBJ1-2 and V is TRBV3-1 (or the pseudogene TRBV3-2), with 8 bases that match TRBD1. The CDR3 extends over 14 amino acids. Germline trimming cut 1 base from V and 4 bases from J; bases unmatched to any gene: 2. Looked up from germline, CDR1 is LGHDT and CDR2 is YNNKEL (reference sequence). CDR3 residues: CASSQGTGGYGYTF. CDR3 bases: TGTGCCAGCAGCCAAGGTACAGGGGGCTATGGCTACACCTTC.

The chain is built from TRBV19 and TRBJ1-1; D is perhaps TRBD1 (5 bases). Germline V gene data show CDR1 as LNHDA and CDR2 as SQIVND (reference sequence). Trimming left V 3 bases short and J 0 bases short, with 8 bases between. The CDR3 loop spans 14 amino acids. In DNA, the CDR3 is TGTGCCAGTAGTATCCAAGGGGTGAACACTGAAGCTTTCTTT. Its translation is CASSIQGVNTEAFF.

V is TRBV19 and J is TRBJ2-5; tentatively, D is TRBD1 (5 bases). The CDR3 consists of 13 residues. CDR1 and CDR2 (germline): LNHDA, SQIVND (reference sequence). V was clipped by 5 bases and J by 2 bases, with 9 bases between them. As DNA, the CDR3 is TGTGCCAGTAGTCGGCACAGGCAAGAGACCCAGTACTTC. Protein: CASSRHRQETQYF.

CDR3 residues: CASSPDSSYNEQFF. CDR3 coding DNA: TGCGCCAGCAGCCCAGACAGCTCCTACAATGAGCAGTTCTTC. The chain couples TRBV5-1 to TRBJ2-1, with D possibly being TRBD1 (5 bases). V gave up 4 bases and J gave up 0 bases, with 8 bases separating them. In germline, CDR1 is SGHRS, CDR2 YFSETQ. The CDR3 length is 14 residues.

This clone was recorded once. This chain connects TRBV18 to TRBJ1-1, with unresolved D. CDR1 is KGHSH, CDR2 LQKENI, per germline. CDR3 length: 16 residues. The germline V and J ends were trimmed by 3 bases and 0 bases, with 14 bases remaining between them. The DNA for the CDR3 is TGTGCCAGCTCACCGCCGAACAGCCCCATGAACACTGAAGCTTTCTTT. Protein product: CASSPPNSPMNTEAFF.

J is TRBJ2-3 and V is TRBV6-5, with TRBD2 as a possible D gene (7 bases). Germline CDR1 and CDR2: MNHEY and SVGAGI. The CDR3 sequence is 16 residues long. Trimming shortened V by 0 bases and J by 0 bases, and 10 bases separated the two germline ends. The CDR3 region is CASSYSGGASTDTQYF. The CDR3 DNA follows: TGTGCCAGCAGTTACTCGGGGGGGGCGAGCACAGATACGCAGTATTTT.

This CDR3 is CASSPTEPTEAFF. Here the CDR3 DNA reads TGTGCCAGCAGCCCGACAGAGCCCACTGAAGCTTTCTTT. The V and J genes are TRBV4-2 and TRBJ1-1, with D perhaps matching TRBD1 (5 bases). The CDR3 totals 13 residues. Per the germline V gene, CDR1 is LGHNA and CDR2 is YNFKEQ. The V end lost 4 bases, the J end lost 4 bases, and 10 bases lay between the germline ends.

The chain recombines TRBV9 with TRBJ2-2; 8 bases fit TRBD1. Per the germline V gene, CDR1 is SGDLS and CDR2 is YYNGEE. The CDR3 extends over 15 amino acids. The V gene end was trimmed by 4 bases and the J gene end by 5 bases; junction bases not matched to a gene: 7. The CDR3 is CASSIGQGGTGELFF. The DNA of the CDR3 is TGTGCCAGCAGCATCGGACAGGGCGGTACCGGGGAGCTGTTTTTT.

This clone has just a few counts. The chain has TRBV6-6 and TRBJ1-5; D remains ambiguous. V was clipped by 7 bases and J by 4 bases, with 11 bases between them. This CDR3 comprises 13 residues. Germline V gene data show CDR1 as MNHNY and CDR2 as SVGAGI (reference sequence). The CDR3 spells CASTLGENQPQHF. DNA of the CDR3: TGTGCCAGCACTCTCGGGGAAAATCAGCCCCAGCATTTT.

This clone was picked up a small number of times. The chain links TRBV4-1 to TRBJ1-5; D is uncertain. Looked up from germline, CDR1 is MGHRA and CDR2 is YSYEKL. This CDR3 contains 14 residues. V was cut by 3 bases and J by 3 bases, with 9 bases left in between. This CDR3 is CASSQILLNQPQHF. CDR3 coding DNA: TGCGCCAGCAGCCAGATCTTACTCAATCAGCCCCAGCATTTT.

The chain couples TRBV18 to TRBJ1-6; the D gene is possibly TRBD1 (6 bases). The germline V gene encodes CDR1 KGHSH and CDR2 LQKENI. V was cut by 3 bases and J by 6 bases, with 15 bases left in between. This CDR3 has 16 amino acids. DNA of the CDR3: TGTGCCAGCTCACCCGGGAGGGGGTCCGTTAATTCACCCCTCCACTTT. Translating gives CASSPGRGSVNSPLHF.

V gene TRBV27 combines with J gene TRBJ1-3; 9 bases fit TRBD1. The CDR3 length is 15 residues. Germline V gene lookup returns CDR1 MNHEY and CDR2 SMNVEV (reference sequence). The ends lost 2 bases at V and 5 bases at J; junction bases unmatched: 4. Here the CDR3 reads CASSLTGQGRNTIYF. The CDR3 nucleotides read TGTGCCAGCAGTTTAACGGGACAGGGTCGAAACACCATATATTTT.

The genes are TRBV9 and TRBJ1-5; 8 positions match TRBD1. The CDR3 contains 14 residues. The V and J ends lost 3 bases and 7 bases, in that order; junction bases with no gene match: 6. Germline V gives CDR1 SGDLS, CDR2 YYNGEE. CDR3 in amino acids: CASSADRGGQPQHF. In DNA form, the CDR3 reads TGTGCCAGCAGCGCCGACAGGGGTGGCCAGCCCCAGCATTTT. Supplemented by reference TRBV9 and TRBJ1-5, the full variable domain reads DSGVTQTPKHLITATGQRVTLRCSPRSGDLSVYWYQQSLDQGLQFLIQYYNGEERAKGNILERFSAQQFPDLHSELNLSSLELGDSALYFCASSADRGGQPQHFGDGTRLSIL.

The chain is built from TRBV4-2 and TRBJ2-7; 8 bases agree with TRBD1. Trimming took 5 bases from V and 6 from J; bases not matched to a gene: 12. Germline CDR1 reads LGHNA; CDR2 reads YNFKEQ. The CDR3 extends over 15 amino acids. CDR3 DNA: TGTGCCAGCAGCTTTACGGGACAGGACTGGGCCGAGCAGTACTTC. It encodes CASSFTGQDWAEQYF.

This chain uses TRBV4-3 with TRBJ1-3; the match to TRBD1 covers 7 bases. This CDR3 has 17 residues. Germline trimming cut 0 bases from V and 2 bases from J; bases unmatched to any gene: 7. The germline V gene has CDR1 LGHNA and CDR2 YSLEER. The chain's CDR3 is CASSQEPPGGPGNTIYF. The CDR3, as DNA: TGCGCCAGCAGCCAAGAACCCCCAGGGGGGCCTGGAAACACCATATATTTT.

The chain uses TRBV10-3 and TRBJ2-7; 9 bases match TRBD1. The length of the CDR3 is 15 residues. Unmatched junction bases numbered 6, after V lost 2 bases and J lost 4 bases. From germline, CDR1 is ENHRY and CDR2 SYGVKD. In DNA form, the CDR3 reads TGTGCCATCAGTGAGGGGACAGGGAGGGTGTACGAGCAGTACTTC. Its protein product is CAISEGTGRVYEQYF.